This TCR beta chain appears in the sequencing data of a study of cytomegalovirus exposure and HLA in healthy donors. The overall study: Later, an analysis reported that the roughly 120 validation repertoires had used the same platform as the roughly 720 first-cohort repertoires.

Some clones are missing from TCRdb's copy, which holds only in-frame ones; the method was immunoSEQ multiplex PCR. The table lists some 180,000 clones, around nine tenths of them singletons. Turning to this clone: Its antigen remains unknown.

Study-level points and caveats: High sensitivity and specificity were reportedly achieved when the classifier diagnosed cytomegalovirus status. Among TCR beta chains, those listed as cytomegalovirus-associated numbered approximately 150.

CDR1 and CDR2 from the germline V gene are SGDLS and YYNGEE. CDR3 length equals 13 residues. Trimming shortened V by 6 bases and J by 1 base, and 8 bases separated the two germline ends. This chain joins TRBV9 and TRBJ1-3; D is unclear. The sequence was obtained from a man aged 25 to 45 in good health and CMV-seropositive. Sequenced input: PBMCs. This chain's CDR3 is CASTPPSGNTIYF. CDR3 sequence (DNA): TGTGCCAGCACCCCTCCTTCTGGAAACACCATATATTTT. Looking up the rest from reference TRBV9 and TRBJ1-3 gives the full variable domain: DSGVTQTPKHLITATGQRVTLRCSPRSGDLSVYWYQQSLDQGLQFLIQYYNGEERAKGNILERFSAQQFPDLHSELNLSSLELGDSALYFCASTPPSGNTIYFGEGSWLTVV.